Below, one T cell receptor beta chain is given with its context. Its specificity is not known. The CDR3 totals 16 residues. Losses at the gene ends were 7 bases for V and 4 bases for J; bases not matched to a gene: 10. Semi-nested PCR with Nested Universal Primer A followed constant-region reverse priming of full-length variable regions. TCRdb called the 5' RACE reads again in MiXCR, with one record for every CDR3 protein. The sample records 45,000 to 55,000 distinct CDR3 sequences, roughly 22% being singletons. Study observations and caveats: Tumor memory CD4+ T cell TCR gene usage was found to cluster with blood and lymph node memory CD4+ cells and with lymph node naive CD4+ cells.

Purified naive CD4+ T cells were depleted of CD25+ Tregs. The sequenced sample was tumor-infiltrating naive CD4+ T cells sorted from the breast tumor. Stated subset: naive CD4+ T cells, CD4+CD45RA+CD25-. This clonotype originated in a female donor with breast cancer. The rearrangement joins TRBV12-3 or TRBV12-4 to TRBJ2-3, with 11 bases identical to TRBD2. This CDR3 reads CASTQSTSGTADTQYF. The CDR3 nucleotides are TGTGCCAGCACCCAATCGACTAGCGGGACAGCAGATACGCAGTATTTT.